This is a list of T cell receptor beta chains from one sample in a study of shared clonotypes between healthy human individuals. The repertoire was sequenced with immunoSEQ multiplex PCR; TCRdb's copy has only in-frame clones and lacks some. The sample carries around 2.5 million clones, 93% recorded once. Sequencing was performed on naive CD4+ T cells from PBMCs. All receptors come from a man aged 18 to 29 in good health. Some clones in this sample may be carry-over from other donors' samples. CDR3s include the opening cysteine and the closing phenylalanine or tryptophan. Fields, in order: J gene, V gene, clone size, D gene, CDR3 protein, CDR3 DNA. A D gene is named only where the DNA matches it firmly. Clone size is not always given. Where it is, it says once, few, many or a class for expanded clones.

TRBJ2-5	TRBV7-9	-	-	CASSLAGQPQETQYF	TGTGCCAGCAGCTTAGCGGGCCAGCCCCAAGAGACCCAGTACTTC
TRBJ2-5	TRBV15	-	-	CATSRDRAYQETQYF	TGTGCCACCAGCAGAGATAGGGCGTACCAAGAGACCCAGTACTTC
TRBJ1-5	TRBV7-9	few	-	CASSLANARPQHF	TGTGCCAGCAGCTTAGCGAACGCCCGGCCCCAGCATTTT
TRBJ1-3	TRBV12-5	-	-	CASGVGSSGNTIYF	TGTGCTAGTGGTGTAGGGAGCTCTGGAAACACCATATATTTT
TRBJ2-7	TRBV28	-	TRBD1	CASSPLGQGGPYEQYF	TGTGCCAGCAGCCCCCTCGGACAGGGAGGTCCCTACGAGCAGTACTTC
TRBJ1-5	TRBV6-6	-	-	CASSQGQFNQPQHF	TGTGCCAGCAGCCAAGGACAGTTCAATCAGCCCCAGCATTTT
TRBJ1-4	TRBV30	-	-	CAWHMGGLGNEKLFF	TGTGCCTGGCACATGGGGGGGCTGGGTAATGAAAAACTGTTTTTT
TRBJ1-4	TRBV5-1	-	-	CASSLVGHGNEKLFF	TGCGCCAGCAGCTTGGTTGGACACGGTAATGAAAAACTGTTTTTT
TRBJ2-5	TRBV5-1	-	-	CASSLEDSGAETQYF	TGCGCCAGCAGCTTGGAGGATTCCGGGGCGGAGACCCAGTACTTC
TRBJ1-5	TRBV6-6	-	TRBD1	CASTSADRDQPQHF	TGTGCCAGCACCAGCGCGGACAGGGATCAGCCCCAGCATTTT
TRBJ1-2	TRBV11-2	-	-	CASRPPGRAPYGYTF	TGTGCCAGCAGGCCCCCCGGCAGGGCACCCTATGGCTACACCTTC
TRBJ2-1	TRBV15	-	-	CATSRGESSYGSDEQFF	TGTGCCACCAGCAGAGGAGAGTCGAGCTATGGTAGTGATGAGCAGTTCTTC
TRBJ2-7	TRBV5-1	-	-	CASSLVRGGYEQYF	TGCGCCAGCAGCTTGGTACGGGGTGGGTACGAGCAGTACTTC
TRBJ2-7	TRBV28	-	TRBD2	CASTPGTSGRSEQYF	TGTGCCAGCACCCCAGGGACTAGCGGGAGAAGCGAGCAGTACTTC
TRBJ1-1	TRBV6-1	few	-	CASSSIGSTEAFF	TGTGCCAGCAGTTCCATCGGGTCCACTGAAGCTTTCTTT
TRBJ2-1	TRBV19	-	TRBD1	CASGPGQGPYNEQFF	TGTGCCAGTGGACCGGGACAGGGCCCCTACAATGAGCAGTTCTTC
TRBJ2-2	TRBV6-6	-	-	CASSYGRGELFF	TGTGCCAGCAGTTATGGGAGGGGGGAGCTGTTTTTT
TRBJ2-1	TRBV20-1	-	-	CSARYNEQFF	TGCAGTGCCCGGTACAATGAGCAGTTCTTC
TRBJ2-7	TRBV5-1	-	TRBD2	CASSSRRDGGSYEQYF	TGCGCCAGCAGCTCCCGTCGGGACGGGGGGTCCTACGAGCAGTACTTC
TRBJ2-7	TRBV11-2	-	-	CASSPRQVYYSYEQYF	TGTGCCAGCAGCCCAAGACAGGTTTACTACTCCTACGAGCAGTACTTC
TRBJ1-4	TRBV15	once	TRBD1	CATSGDRGDEKLFF	TGTGCCACCAGCGGCGACAGGGGGGATGAAAAACTGTTTTTT
TRBJ1-3	TRBV5-6	-	TRBD1	CASSPGTGPSGNTIYF	TGTGCCAGCAGCCCCGGGACAGGTCCCTCTGGAAACACCATATATTTT
TRBJ2-7	TRBV11-2	-	-	CASSQGLSSYEQYF	TGTGCCAGCAGCCAGGGCCTAAGCTCCTACGAGCAGTACTTC
TRBJ1-1	TRBV18	once	-	CASTRGAGDTEAFF	TGTGCCAGCACGCGGGGGGCAGGGGACACTGAAGCTTTCTTT
TRBJ1-1	TRBV6-1	few	-	CASSLVRGEAFF	TGTGCCAGCAGTCTAGTGCGGGGTGAAGCTTTCTTT
TRBJ1-5	TRBV7-8	-	TRBD1	CASSLGTGWGQPQHF	TGTGCCAGCAGCCTGGGGACAGGGTGGGGTCAGCCCCAGCATTTT
TRBJ1-3	TRBV28	-	-	CASSLLFGRTGNTIYF	TGTGCCAGCAGTTTATTGTTTGGGCGGACTGGAAACACCATATATTTT
TRBJ1-3	TRBV2	-	-	CATAGHTGNTIYF	TGTGCCACCGCAGGACATACTGGAAACACCATATATTTT
TRBJ1-6	TRBV30	-	-	CAWSPMGGPNSPLHF	TGTGCCTGGAGTCCAATGGGGGGGCCTAATTCACCCCTCCACTTT
TRBJ1-2	TRBV5-6	-	TRBD1	CASSLDRGRDGAYGYTF	TGTGCCAGCAGCTTGGACAGGGGGCGCGATGGGGCCTATGGCTACACCTTC
TRBJ2-5	TRBV2	-	TRBD1	CASSEDRGRETQYF	TGTGCCAGCAGTGAGGACAGGGGGAGAGAGACCCAGTACTTC
TRBJ2-7	TRBV7-2	-	-	CASSVGVRYEQYF	TGTGCCAGCAGCGTAGGAGTCCGATACGAGCAGTACTTC
TRBJ2-2	TRBV18	-	-	CASSPLNTGELFF	TGTGCCAGCTCACCCCTTAACACCGGGGAGCTGTTTTTT
TRBJ2-7	TRBV7-6	-	TRBD2	CASSPGTTLPGKQYF	TGTGCCAGCAGCCCTGGGACTACCCTACCTGGTAAGCAGTACTTC
TRBJ2-5	TRBV5-6	-	TRBD1	CASSLGSGGETQYF	TGTGCCAGCAGCTTGGGTTCAGGGGGAGAGACCCAGTACTTC
TRBJ1-2	TRBV5-8	-	-	CASSLGQPIDYGYTF	TGTGCCAGCAGCTTGGGGCAGCCCATTGACTATGGCTACACCTTC
TRBJ2-7	TRBV28	-	TRBD2	CASSTSGRIPEEQYF	TGTGCCAGCAGCACTAGCGGGAGAATCCCAGAAGAGCAGTACTTC
TRBJ1-2	TRBV7-2	-	-	CASSLMVMGANGYTF	TGTGCCAGCAGCTTAATGGTGATGGGGGCTAATGGCTACACCTTC
TRBJ1-1	TRBV28	-	-	CASSLVEARTEAFF	TGTGCCAGCAGTTTAGTTGAGGCGCGCACTGAAGCTTTCTTT
TRBJ1-3	TRBV27	-	-	CASSPQVPQSSLGNTIYF	TGTGCCAGCAGTCCACAAGTACCCCAGAGCTCTCTTGGAAACACCATATATTTT
TRBJ2-1	TRBV10-3	-	TRBD2	CAISGLTSGLYNEQFF	TGTGCCATCAGTGGACTGACTAGCGGGCTATACAATGAGCAGTTCTTC
TRBJ1-5	TRBV10-1	-	TRBD1	CASRGDRGNSNQPQHF	TGCGCCAGCAGGGGGGACAGGGGAAATAGCAATCAGCCCCAGCATTTT
TRBJ1-2	TRBV28	-	TRBD1	CASSRDSSNYGYTF	TGTGCCAGCAGTCGGGACAGTTCAAACTATGGCTACACCTTC
TRBJ1-1	TRBV18	-	-	CASSPTDPWNTEAFF	TGTGCCAGCTCACCCACCGATCCGTGGAACACTGAAGCTTTCTTT
TRBJ2-7	TRBV7-9	-	-	CASGEIGYEQYF	TGTGCCAGCGGAGAGATAGGGTACGAGCAGTACTTC
TRBJ2-3	TRBV11-2	once	-	CASSLEGGKADTQYF	TGTGCCAGCAGCTTAGAGGGCGGGAAGGCAGATACGCAGTATTTT
TRBJ2-7	TRBV10-3	-	-	CAISPYQTYEQYF	TGTGCCATCAGTCCGTACCAGACCTACGAGCAGTACTTC
TRBJ2-7	TRBV18	-	-	CASSPRLETYEQYF	TGTGCCAGCTCACCGAGGCTAGAAACCTACGAGCAGTACTTC
TRBJ1-5	TRBV6-1	-	-	CASSAWNQPQHF	TGTGCCAGCAGTGCCTGGAATCAGCCCCAGCATTTT
TRBJ1-5	TRBV4-3	-	-	CASSQVAGPSNQPQHF	TGCGCCAGCAGCCAAGTGGCGGGCCCCAGCAATCAGCCCCAGCATTTT
TRBJ1-4	TRBV7-9	-	-	CASSSGTPYEKLFF	TGTGCCAGCAGCTCAGGGACACCGTATGAAAAACTGTTTTTT
TRBJ2-7	TRBV18	-	-	CASSPPGTPYEQYF	TGTGCCAGCTCACCACCGGGCACTCCCTACGAGCAGTACTTC
TRBJ2-7	TRBV28	-	-	CAIRETGTSYEQYF	TGTGCCATCCGGGAGACAGGGACTTCCTACGAGCAGTACTTC